The next 2 T cell receptor beta chains were all read from a single sample in a study of cytomegalovirus exposure and HLA in healthy donors. Clones were sequenced by immunoSEQ multiplex PCR, and TCRdb holds only the in-frame ones, with some missing. The sample has 150,000 to 200,000 clones, roughly 86% seen once. The source material was PBMCs. These receptors all stem from a man aged 18 to 30 in good health and CMV-seropositive.

In this sample, this clone turned up once. V usage is TRBV29-1 and J usage is TRBJ1-2, with a tentative D call TRBD1 (6 bases). The germline V gene has CDR1 SQVTM and CDR2 ANQGSEA. V lost 7 bases and J 7 bases, leaving 19 bases between the germline ends. The CDR3 runs to 13 residues. CDR3 bases: TGCAGCGCCCCAGACAGGCTGAGTGGTGGCTACACCTTC. It yields the protein CSAPDRLSGGYTF.

This clone was observed a single time. J is TRBJ2-4 and V is TRBV7-9, with D possibly being TRBD1 (6 bases). V was trimmed by 0 bases and J by 9 bases, leaving 12 bases between them. CDR1 and CDR2 (germline): SEHNR, FQNEAQ (reference sequence). The CDR3 loop spans 14 amino acids. The CDR3 protein is CASSLADRPGIQYF. DNA of the CDR3: TGTGCCAGCAGCTTAGCTGACAGGCCGGGCATTCAGTACTTC.